These 10 T cell receptor beta chains originate from one sample sequenced in a study of blood T cell repertoires in COVID-19. TCRdb's copy holds only in-frame clones and misses some; the assay was immunoSEQ multiplex PCR. In the table there are under 250,000 clones, over 75% of which are singletons. The sample comprised PBMCs or T cells enriched from blood (not recorded which). The source is a man aged 35 to 55 who had recovered from COVID-19.

The table lists this clone with a count of one. The chain couples TRBV6-5 to TRBJ2-1; 8 bases agree with TRBD2. V shed 8 bases and J 6 bases; nucleotides not matched to a gene: 6. The CDR3 spans 13 residues. The V gene's germline CDR1 is MNHEY and CDR2 SVGAGI. The CDR3 here is CASHRGGSNEQFF. CDR3 bases: TGTGCCAGCCACCGGGGGGGGAGCAATGAGCAGTTCTTC.

The gene calls are TRBV9 and TRBJ2-3; tentative D call: TRBD1 (6 bases). V was shortened by 4 bases and J by 2 bases, with 20 bases between the two germline ends. The length of the CDR3 is 17 residues. Germline lookup yields CDR1 SGDLS and CDR2 YYNGEE. In DNA, the CDR3 is TGTGCCAGCAGCTTACTTGGGGGCCTACCTAACACAGATACGCAGTATTTT. Translation: CASSLLGGLPNTDTQYF.

This chain uses TRBV30 with TRBJ2-5; D call uncertain. CDR3 size: 11 residues. Trimming took 1 base from V and 9 from J, leaving 9 bases between them. Germline CDR1 is GTSNPN and CDR2 is SVGIG (reference sequence). The CDR3 sequence is CAWSAVGSQYF. CDR3 bases: TGTGCCTGGAGTGCCGTCGGGTCCCAGTACTTC.

Worth noting for this clone: Other DNA sequences in the same sample also yield this CDR3. V usage is TRBV7-9 and J usage is TRBJ1-1; perhaps TRBD1 as D (5 bases). The CDR3 has 13 amino acids. The ends were cut back, 1 base at V and 3 bases at J, with 6 bases in the middle. Germline-derived CDR1 and CDR2 are SEHNR and FQNEAQ (reference sequence). CDR3 residues: CASSLGGDTEAFF. The CDR3 region has the DNA TGTGCCAGCAGCTTAGGGGGGGACACTGAAGCTTTCTTT.

V is TRBV6-4 and J is TRBJ2-5; 7 bases map to TRBD1. Per the germline V gene, CDR1 is MRHNA and CDR2 is SNTAGT. V gave up 10 bases and J gave up 2 bases; unmatched junction bases: 16. The length of the CDR3 is 16 residues. The CDR3 DNA reads TGTGCCATCCCTCACACCCACCGACAGGGTCAAGAGACCCAGTACTTC. This gives the protein CAIPHTHRQGQETQYF.

This chain uses TRBV4-1 with TRBJ2-4; TRBD2 matches at 7 bases. CDR3 length: 16 residues. Germline CDR1 reads MGHRA; CDR2 reads YSYEKL. V dropped 0 bases and J dropped 6; count of bases not matched to a gene: 8. CDR3 nucleotide sequence: TGCGCCAGCAGCCAAGATCGGGCTAGCGGCTTAAACATTCAGTACTTC. Residues: CASSQDRASGLNIQYF.

The sample holds one count of this clone. The chain links TRBV9 to TRBJ1-6; 8 bases align to TRBD1. The germline V gene has CDR1 SGDLS and CDR2 YYNGEE. V lost 4 bases to trimming and J lost 7 bases; unmatched junction nucleotides: 16. This CDR3 has 18 amino acids. CDR3 nucleotides: TGTGCCAGCAGCCCCCAAATTCCAGACAGGGGAGTGAATTCACCCCTCCACTTT. Its protein product is CASSPQIPDRGVNSPLHF.

This chain links TRBV20-1 with TRBJ1-5, with D tentatively TRBD1 (5 bases). Germline V gene data show CDR1 as DFQATT and CDR2 as SNEGSKA (reference sequence). This CDR3 is 16 amino acids long. V dropped 3 bases and J dropped 0 bases, with 15 bases sitting between them. This CDR3 reads CSASIRTTDSNQPQHF. The CDR3 nucleotides read TGCAGTGCTAGTATCCGGACGACAGATAGCAATCAGCCCCAGCATTTT.

The V call is TRBV7-9, the J call TRBJ2-1; D perhaps matches TRBD2 (7 bases). Between the trimmed V and J ends, which lost 5 bases and 5 bases, there was a span of 16 bases. The CDR3 has 15 residues. Per the germline V gene, CDR1 is SEHNR and CDR2 is FQNEAQ (reference sequence). Here the CDR3 reads CASSGGAGAHNEQFF. CDR3 DNA sequence: TGTGCCAGCAGCGGGGGGGCAGGGGCCCACAATGAGCAGTTCTTC.

The rearrangement links TRBV28 to TRBJ2-2, with 10 positions matching TRBD1. The CDR3 is 15 amino acids. Germline values: CDR1 MDHEN, CDR2 SYDVKM. V shed 6 bases, J shed 3 bases, and the junction held 4 bases outside the gene matches. CDR3 protein: CASRTGQGYTGELFF. For the CDR3, the DNA is TGTGCCAGCAGGACGGGACAGGGGTACACCGGGGAGCTGTTTTTT.